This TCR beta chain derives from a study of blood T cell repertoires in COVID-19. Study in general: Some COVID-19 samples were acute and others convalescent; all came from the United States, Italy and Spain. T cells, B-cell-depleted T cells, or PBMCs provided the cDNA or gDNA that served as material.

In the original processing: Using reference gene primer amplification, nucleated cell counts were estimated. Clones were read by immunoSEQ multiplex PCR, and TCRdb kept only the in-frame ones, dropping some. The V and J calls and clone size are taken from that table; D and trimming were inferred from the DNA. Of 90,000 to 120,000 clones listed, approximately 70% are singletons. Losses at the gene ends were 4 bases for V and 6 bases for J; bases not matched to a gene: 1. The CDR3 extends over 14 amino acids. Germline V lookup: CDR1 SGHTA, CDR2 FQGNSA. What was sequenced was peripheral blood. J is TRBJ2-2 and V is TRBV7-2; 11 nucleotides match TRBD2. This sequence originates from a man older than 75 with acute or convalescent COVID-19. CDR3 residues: CASSSGLAAGELFF. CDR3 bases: TGTGCCAGCAGCTCGGGACTAGCGGCCGGGGAGCTGTTTTTT.